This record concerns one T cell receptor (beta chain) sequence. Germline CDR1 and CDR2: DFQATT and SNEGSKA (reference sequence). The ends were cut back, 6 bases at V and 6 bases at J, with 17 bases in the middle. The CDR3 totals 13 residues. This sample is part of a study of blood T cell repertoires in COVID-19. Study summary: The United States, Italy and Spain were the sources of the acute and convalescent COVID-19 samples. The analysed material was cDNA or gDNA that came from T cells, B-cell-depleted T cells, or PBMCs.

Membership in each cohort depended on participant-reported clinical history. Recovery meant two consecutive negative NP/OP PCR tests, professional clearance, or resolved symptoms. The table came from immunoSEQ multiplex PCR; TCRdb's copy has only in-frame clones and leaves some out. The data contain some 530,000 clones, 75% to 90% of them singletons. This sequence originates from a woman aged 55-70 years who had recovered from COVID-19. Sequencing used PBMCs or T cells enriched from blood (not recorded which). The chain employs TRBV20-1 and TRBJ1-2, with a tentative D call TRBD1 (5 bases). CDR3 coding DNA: TGCAGTGCCAGTAGATCCGGGGGAAATGGCTACACCTTC. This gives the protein CSASRSGGNGYTF.